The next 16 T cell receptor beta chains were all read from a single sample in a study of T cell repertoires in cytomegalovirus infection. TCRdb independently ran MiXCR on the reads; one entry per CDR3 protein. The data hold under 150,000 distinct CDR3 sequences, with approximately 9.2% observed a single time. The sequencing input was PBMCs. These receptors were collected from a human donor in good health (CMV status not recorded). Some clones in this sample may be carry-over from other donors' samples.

The CDR3 here is CASSLSGSGWETQYF. In nucleotides, the CDR3 is TGTGCCAGCAGCCTCTCGGGATCTGGATGGGAGACCCAGTACTTC. This chain links TRBV13 with TRBJ2-5; a weak D match, TRBD2 (5 bases). Trimming cost V 5 bases and J 5 bases, with 18 bases left between them. Germline loops: CDR1 PRHDT, CDR2 FYEKMQ (reference sequence). The CDR3 has 15 amino acids.

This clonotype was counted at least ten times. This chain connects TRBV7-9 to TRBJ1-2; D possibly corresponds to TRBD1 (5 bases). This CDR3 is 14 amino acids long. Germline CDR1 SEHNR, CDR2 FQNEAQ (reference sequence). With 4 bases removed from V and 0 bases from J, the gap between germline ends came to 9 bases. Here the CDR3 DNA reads TGTGCCAGCAGCTCCACAGGAGCTAACTATGGCTACACCTTC. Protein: CASSSTGANYGYTF.

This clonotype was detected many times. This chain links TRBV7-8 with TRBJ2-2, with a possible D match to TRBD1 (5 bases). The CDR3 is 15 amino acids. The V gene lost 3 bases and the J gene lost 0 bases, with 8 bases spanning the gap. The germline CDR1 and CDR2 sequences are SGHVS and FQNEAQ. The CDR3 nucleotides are TGTGCCAGCAGCTTGGCAGGGACGAACACCGGGGAGCTGTTTTTT. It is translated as CASSLAGTNTGELFF.

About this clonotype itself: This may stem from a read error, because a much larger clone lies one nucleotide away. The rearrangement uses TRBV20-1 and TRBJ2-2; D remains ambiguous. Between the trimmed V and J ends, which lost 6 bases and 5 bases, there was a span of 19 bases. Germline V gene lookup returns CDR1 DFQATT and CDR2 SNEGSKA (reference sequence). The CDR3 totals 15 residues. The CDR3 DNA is TGCAGTGCCATCCTACCGTCCGAGAATACCGGGGAGCTGTTTTTT. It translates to CSAILPSENTGELFF.

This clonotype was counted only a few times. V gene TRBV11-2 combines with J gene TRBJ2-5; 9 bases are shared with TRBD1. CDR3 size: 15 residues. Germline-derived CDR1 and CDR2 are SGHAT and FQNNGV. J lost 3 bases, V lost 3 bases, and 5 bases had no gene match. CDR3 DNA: TGTGCCAGCAGCTTTACCCGGACAGGGGAAGAGACCCAGTACTTC. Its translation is CASSFTRTGEETQYF.

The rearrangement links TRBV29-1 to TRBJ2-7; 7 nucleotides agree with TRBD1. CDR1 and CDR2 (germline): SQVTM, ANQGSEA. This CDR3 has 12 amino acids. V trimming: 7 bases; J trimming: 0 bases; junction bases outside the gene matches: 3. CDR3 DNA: TGCAGCGGGCGACAGGGCTCCTACGAGCAGTACTTC. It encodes CSGRQGSYEQYF.

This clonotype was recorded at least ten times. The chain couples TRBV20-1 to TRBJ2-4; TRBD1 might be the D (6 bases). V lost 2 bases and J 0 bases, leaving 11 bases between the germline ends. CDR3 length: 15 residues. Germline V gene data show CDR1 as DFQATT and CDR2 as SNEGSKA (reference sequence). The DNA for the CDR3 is TGCAGTGCTAGAAAGGGGGAGTTAGCCAAAAACATTCAGTACTTC. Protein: CSARKGELAKNIQYF.

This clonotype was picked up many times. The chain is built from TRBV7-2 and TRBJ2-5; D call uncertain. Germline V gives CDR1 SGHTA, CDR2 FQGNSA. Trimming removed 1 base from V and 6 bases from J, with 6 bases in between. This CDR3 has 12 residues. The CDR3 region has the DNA TGTGCCAGCAGCTTAGGGCCCAAGACCCAGTACTTC. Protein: CASSLGPKTQYF. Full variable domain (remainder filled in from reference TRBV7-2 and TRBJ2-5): GAGVSQSPSNKVTEKGKDVELRCDPISGHTALYWYRQSLGQGLEFLIYFQGNSAPDKSGLPSDRFSAERTGGSVSTLTIQRTQQEDSAVYLCASSLGPKTQYFGPGTRLLVL.

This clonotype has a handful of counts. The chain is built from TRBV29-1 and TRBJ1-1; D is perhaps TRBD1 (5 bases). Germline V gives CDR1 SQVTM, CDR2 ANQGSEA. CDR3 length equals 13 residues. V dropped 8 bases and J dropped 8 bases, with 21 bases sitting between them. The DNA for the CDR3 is TGCAGCTCCGACCGGGGGAATCGAAAAGAAGCTTTCTTT. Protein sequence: CSSDRGNRKEAFF.

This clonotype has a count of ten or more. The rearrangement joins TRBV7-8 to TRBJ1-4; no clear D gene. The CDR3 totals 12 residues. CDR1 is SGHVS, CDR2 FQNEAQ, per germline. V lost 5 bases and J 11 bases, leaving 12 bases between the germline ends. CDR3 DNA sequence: TGTGCCAGCAGCCGGAGGGTTGGTAAACTGTTTTTT. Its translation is CASSRRVGKLFF.

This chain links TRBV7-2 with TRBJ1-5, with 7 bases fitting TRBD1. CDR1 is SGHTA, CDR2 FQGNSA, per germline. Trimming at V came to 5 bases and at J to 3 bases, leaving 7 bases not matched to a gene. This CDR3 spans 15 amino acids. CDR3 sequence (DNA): TGTGCCAGCAGCCCTAAGGGACAGCACAATCAGCCCCAGCATTTT. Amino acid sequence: CASSPKGQHNQPQHF.

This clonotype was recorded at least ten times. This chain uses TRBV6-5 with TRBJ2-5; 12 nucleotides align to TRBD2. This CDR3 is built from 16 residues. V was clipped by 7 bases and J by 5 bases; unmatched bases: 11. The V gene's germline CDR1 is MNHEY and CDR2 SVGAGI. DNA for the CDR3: TGTGCCAGCAAGCCCGGCACTAGCGGGGGGTGGGAGACCCAGTACTTC. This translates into CASKPGTSGGWETQYF.

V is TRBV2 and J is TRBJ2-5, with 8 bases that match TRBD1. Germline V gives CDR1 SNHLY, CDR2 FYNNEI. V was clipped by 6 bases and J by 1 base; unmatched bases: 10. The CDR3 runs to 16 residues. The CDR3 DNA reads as TGTGCCAGCAGCGGATCCGGGACAGGACGCCAAGAGACCCAGTACTTC. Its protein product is CASSGSGTGRQETQYF.

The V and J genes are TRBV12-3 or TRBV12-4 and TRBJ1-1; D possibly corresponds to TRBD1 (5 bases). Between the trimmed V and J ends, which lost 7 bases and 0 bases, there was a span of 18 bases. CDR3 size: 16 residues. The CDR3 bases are TGTGCCAGCACCCCACAGCAGGGAGTTATGAACACTGAAGCTTTCTTT. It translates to CASTPQQGVMNTEAFF.

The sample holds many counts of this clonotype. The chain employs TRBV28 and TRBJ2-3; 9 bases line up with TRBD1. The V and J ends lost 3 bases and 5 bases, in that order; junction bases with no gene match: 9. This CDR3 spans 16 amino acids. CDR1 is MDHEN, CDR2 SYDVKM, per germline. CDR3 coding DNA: TGTGCCAGCAGTTTGAGTGGGACAGGGACTTTAGATACGCAGTATTTT. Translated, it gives CASSLSGTGTLDTQYF. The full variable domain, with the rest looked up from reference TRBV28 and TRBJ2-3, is DVKVTQSSRYLVKRTGEKVFLECVQDMDHENMFWYRQDPGLGLRLIYFSYDVKMKEKGDIPEGYSVSREKKERFSLILESASTNQTSMYLCASSLSGTGTLDTQYFGPGTRLTVL.

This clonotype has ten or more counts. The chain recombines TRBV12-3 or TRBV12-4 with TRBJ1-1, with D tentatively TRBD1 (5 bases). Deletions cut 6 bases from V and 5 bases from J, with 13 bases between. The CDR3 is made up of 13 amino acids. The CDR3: CASRMMGETEAFF. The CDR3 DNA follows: TGTGCCAGCAGGATGATGGGGGAAACTGAAGCTTTCTTT.